The sequence of this TCR beta chain was determined in a study of CD8+CD57+ T cells in acquired aplastic anemia. Background on the study: Recorded DNA amounts for sorted CD4+ and CD8+ cells had an average of around 3.4 ug. Among healthy donors, CD4+ cells averaged roughly 11 million reads.

Broader study findings: Patients and controls shared 25 to 30 CD8+ CDR3 sequences, which appeared highly expressed in patients and within their immunodominant clones. The CD8+ Simpson's diversity of patients and controls was not significantly different.

The study profiled TCR beta VDJ and CDR3 using genomic DNA as template. TCRdb re-derived calls from the reads in MiXCR, one entry per CDR3 protein. The sample holds roughly 63,000 distinct CDR3 sequences, roughly 50% seen once. Trimming cost V 4 bases and J 5 bases; bases outside gene matches: 7. This CDR3 is built from 14 residues. CDR1 is LNHDA, CDR2 SQIVND, per germline (reference sequence). This clonotype was counted a few times. Its specificity is unknown. This sequence originates from a human donor in good health, serving as a control. V gene TRBV19 combines with J gene TRBJ1-1; TRBD1 aligns across 7 bases. Sample: sorted CD4+, CD8+, or CD8+CD57+ T cells (not recorded which) from PBMCs. The CDR3 DNA reads as TGTGCCAGTAGTACCCAGACAGGGCGGACTGAAGCTTTCTTT. As protein: CASSTQTGRTEAFF. Drawing the rest from reference TRBV19 and TRBJ1-1, the complete variable domain is DGGITQSPKYLFRKEGQNVTLSCEQNLNHDAMYWYRQDPGQGLRLIYYSQIVNDFQKGDIAEGYSVSREKKESFPLTVTSAQKNPTAFYLCASSTQTGRTEAFFGQGTRLTVV.